The 17 T cell receptor beta chains below come from one sample, sequenced in a study of beta chain features in type 1 diabetes (dated by TCRdb to between 2017 and 2018). What the research found in general, with its limitations: A moderate but significant shortening of TCRB CDR3 length was observed in type 1 diabetes patients in all four CD4+ subsets.

No antigen is known for these receptors. The library was generated by the immunoSEQ multiplex PCR assay. The entire amount of isolated RNA was reverse transcribed using the High Capacity cDNA Reverse Transcription Kit, so the sequenced TCRB transcripts were expressed ones. TCRdb mirrors the immuneACCESS table, restricted to in-frame sequences. Some clones are absent from its copies; in checked studies, under half trace to an unresolved V gene, and the reason for the others is unknown. The sample table lists hundreds of thousands of clones, roughly 15% of them with a count of one. The ten top clones hold less than 0.02% of the sample. The sample comprised naive CD4+ T cells from blood. The cell subset or site label, as the study defines it: true naive CD4+ T cells. These receptors came from a man younger than 30 with type 1 diabetes.

This clone turned up a few times. V and J are TRBV5-1 and TRBJ2-5; D perhaps matches TRBD2 (5 bases). The CDR3 length is 14 residues. Germline CDR1 and CDR2: SGHRS and YFSETQ. Between the trimmed V and J ends, which lost 4 bases and 5 bases, there was a span of 15 bases. The CDR3 loop is CASSLSSPGETQYF. CDR3 nucleotide sequence: TGCGCCAGCAGCCTAAGTTCCCCGGGGGAGACCCAGTACTTC.

CDR3 in DNA: TGCGCCAGCAGCACGAGCAGGGGGACCAAAAACATTCAGTACTTC. Translated: CASSTSRGTKNIQYF. This sequence joins TRBV5-1 and TRBJ2-4; 7 bases line up with TRBD1. This CDR3 has 15 residues. Germline CDR1 is SGHRS and CDR2 is YFSETQ. V lost 4 bases, J lost 2 bases, and 6 bases stayed unmatched.

This clone showed up just a few times. V gene TRBV10-3 combines with J gene TRBJ2-2, with D perhaps matching TRBD1 (5 bases). CDR3 length: 15 residues. The germline V gene has CDR1 ENHRY and CDR2 SYGVKD. The V end lost 0 bases, the J end lost 4 bases, and 9 bases lay between the germline ends. Here the CDR3 DNA reads TGTGCCATCAGTGAGTCCGGACAACCCACCGGGGAGCTGTTTTTT. This encodes CAISESGQPTGELFF.

The rearrangement links TRBV2 to TRBJ1-6, with D hard to call. The CDR3 spans 16 residues. V was shortened by 0 bases and J by 2 bases, with 8 bases between the two germline ends. CDR1 and CDR2 from the germline V gene are SNHLY and FYNNEI. The CDR3 DNA is TGTGCCAGCAGTGAAGCAGCGGGCGCCTATAATTCACCCCTCCACTTT. Translating gives CASSEAAGAYNSPLHF.

This clone was counted only a few times. V is TRBV6-5 and J is TRBJ2-7; no reliable D call. CDR1 MNHEY and CDR2 SVGAGI come from the germline V gene. Trimming removed 0 bases at V and 1 base at J, with 7 bases between. The CDR3 is 14 amino acids. CDR3 region: CASSYSTSSYEQYF. In DNA, the CDR3 is TGTGCCAGCAGTTACTCCACGAGTTCCTACGAGCAGTACTTC.

In its sample, this clone was seen a few times. The chain joins TRBV30 to TRBJ1-4; D is possibly TRBD1 (5 bases). V lost 2 bases and J 8 bases, leaving 9 bases between the germline ends. CDR1 is GTSNPN, CDR2 SVGIG, per germline (reference sequence). The CDR3 spans 12 residues. CDR3 loop: CAWSKQVEKLFF. DNA for the CDR3: TGTGCCTGGAGTAAACAGGTGGAAAAACTGTTTTTT.

V is TRBV2 and J is TRBJ1-5; tentative D call: TRBD1 (5 bases). From germline, CDR1 is SNHLY and CDR2 FYNNEI. Trimming stripped 0 bases from V and 7 bases from J, with 10 bases between. The CDR3 sequence is 14 residues long. CDR3 sequence reads: CASSEARTIQPQHF. The CDR3, as DNA: TGTGCCAGCAGTGAAGCTAGGACAATCCAGCCCCAGCATTTT.

This clone showed up just a few times. The CDR3 region is CAWSLAGANVLTF. The CDR3 bases are TGTGCCTGGAGTCTGGCCGGGGCCAACGTCCTGACTTTC. The genes are TRBV30 and TRBJ2-6; unclear D gene. This CDR3 spans 13 amino acids. V shed 2 bases and J shed 4 bases, with 6 bases lying between them. Germline V gene lookup returns CDR1 GTSNPN and CDR2 SVGIG (reference sequence).

The chain combines TRBV7-8 with TRBJ2-3, with TRBD2 matching 12 bases. The V segment lost 4 bases and the J segment 4 bases; nucleotides outside the gene matches: 12. CDR1 is SGHVS and CDR2 is FQNEAQ in the germline V gene. The CDR3 spans 18 residues. The CDR3 nucleotides are TGTGCCAGCAGCTCCCGGATTAGACTAGCGGGAGAGTCAGATACGCAGTATTTT. Protein sequence: CASSSRIRLAGESDTQYF.

The chain joins TRBV5-4 to TRBJ1-2, with 9 nucleotides matching TRBD1. Germline V lookup: CDR1 SGHNT, CDR2 YYREEE (reference sequence). This CDR3 has 14 amino acids. V trimming: 4 bases; J trimming: 4 bases; junction bases outside the gene matches: 5. The CDR3 spells CASSPSQGAYGYTF. The CDR3, as DNA: TGTGCCAGCAGCCCGTCACAGGGGGCCTATGGCTACACCTTC.

In this sample, this clone turned up a few times. The chain joins TRBV27 to TRBJ2-5; D is unresolved. Germline CDR1 reads MNHEY; CDR2 reads SMNVEV (reference sequence). CDR3 length equals 14 residues. V was clipped by 3 bases and J by 4 bases, with 12 bases between them. DNA of the CDR3: TGTGCCAGCAGTTTCCTAGGTTCGACAGAGACCCAGTACTTC. Amino acids: CASSFLGSTETQYF.

The V gene is TRBV7-2, the J gene TRBJ2-7, with D unresolved. V lost 5 bases, J lost 6 bases, and 14 bases lay in between. CDR3 length equals 13 residues. Per the germline V gene, CDR1 is SGHTA and CDR2 is FQGNSA. DNA of the CDR3: TGTGCCAGCAGCCACTCTAGAGCTATCGAGCAGTACTTC. Translating it yields CASSHSRAIEQYF.

This clone was seen only a few times. The rearrangement joins TRBV5-1 to TRBJ2-7; 9 bases match TRBD2. J lost 3 bases, V lost 4 bases, and 23 bases had no gene match. Germline lookup yields CDR1 SGHRS and CDR2 YFSETQ. This CDR3 has 20 amino acids. In DNA, the CDR3 is TGCGCCAGCAGCGGATCCTTCACCGGGACTAGCCAAACTCGACTCTACGAGCAGTACTTC. The encoded protein is CASSGSFTGTSQTRLYEQYF. Full variable domain (remainder filled in from reference TRBV5-1 and TRBJ2-7): KAGVTQTPRYLIKTRGQQVTLSCSPISGHRSVSWYQQTPGQGLQFLFEYFSETQRNKGNFPGRFSGRQFSNSRSEMNVSTLELGDSALYLCASSGSFTGTSQTRLYEQYFGPGTRLTVT.

This clone has a handful of counts. The chain has TRBV2 and TRBJ2-1, with D uncertain. The CDR3 consists of 14 residues. Per germline, CDR1 SNHLY and CDR2 FYNNEI. V was trimmed by 6 bases and J by 6 bases, leaving 15 bases between them. The CDR3 here is CASSPVTGINEQFF. The CDR3 bases are TGTGCCAGCAGCCCGGTCACGGGTATCAATGAGCAGTTCTTC.

This sequence joins TRBV10-3 and TRBJ2-1; 13 bases map to TRBD2. The CDR3 extends over 15 amino acids. J was trimmed by 5 bases and V by 10 bases; bases with no gene match: 8. Germline V lookup: CDR1 ENHRY, CDR2 SYGVKD. The DNA of the CDR3 is TGTGCCACCCTCGGACTAGCGGGAGCGAACAATGAGCAGTTCTTC. Amino acid sequence: CATLGLAGANNEQFF.

The J gene is TRBJ1-2, the V gene TRBV5-5; D may be TRBD1 (6 bases). The V gene lost 3 bases and the J gene lost 7 bases, with 22 bases spanning the gap. CDR3 length equals 16 residues. CDR1 is SGHKS and CDR2 is YYEKEE in the germline V gene (reference sequence). The CDR3 reads CASSSPQGSVIGGYTF. The DNA for the CDR3 is TGTGCCAGCAGCTCGCCCCAGGGGAGTGTGATTGGTGGCTACACCTTC.

In the case of this clone: At one of its ends the junction is not consistent with the germline gene, which may arise from a read error. J is TRBJ1-4 and V is TRBV2; D unresolved. In germline, CDR1 is SNHLY, CDR2 FYNNEI. The CDR3 has 12 residues. CDR3 nucleotides: TGTGCCAACAGTGCGGGGTATGAAAAACTGTTTTTT. It encodes CANSAGYEKLFF.